The following is a T cell receptor (beta chain) sequence with its context. Trimming shortened V by 1 base and J by 2 bases, and 11 bases separated the two germline ends. The CDR3 extends over 15 amino acids. Germline CDR1 SNHLY, CDR2 FYNNEI. The data belong to a study of T-cell reconstitution after alpha-beta-depleted transplantation in children. For TCRbeta, the library was prepared with unique molecular identifiers. MiXCR was run by TCRdb on the PCR reads, yielding one entry per CDR3 protein. Here the sample spans some 500,000 distinct CDR3 sequences, around 18% being singletons. The chain carries TRBV2 and TRBJ2-5, with unresolved D. This clonotype was sampled from a human donor who donated a stem cell graft to a child with acute lymphoblastic leukemia. Sequences were derived from PBMCs from the stem cell graft donor, sampled from the stem cell graft. The CDR3 here is CASSEVLRSQETQYF. The CDR3 DNA follows: TGTGCCAGCAGTGAAGTCCTAAGATCACAAGAGACCCAGTACTTC.